This TCR beta chain emerged from a study of blood T cells in healthy people across ages. Study-level results: Unknown CMV status may confound age-related changes in expanded clones.

Alongside a J-beta primer mix, a sample-barcoded 5' primer served in a second PCR lasting about 6 to 12 cycles. Each CDR3 protein is one row after TCRdb ran MiXCR on the 5' RACE reads. In the table there are 1,500,000 or so distinct CDR3 sequences, roughly 64% of which are singletons. CDR3 length: 15 amino acids. Trimming removed 1 base at V and 1 base at J, with 9 bases between. Germline lookup yields CDR1 LGHNA and CDR2 YSLEER. With regard to this clonotype: Its matching antigen is unknown.

The chain carries TRBV4-3 and TRBJ2-3; a weak D match, TRBD2 (6 bases). The source material was blood. The TCR sequence derives from a man aged 18 to 30 in good health. CDR3 in amino acids: CASSQARGGTDTQYF. CDR3 coding DNA: TGCGCCAGCAGCCAAGCCCGCGGGGGCACAGATACGCAGTATTTT.